One sample yielded the 6 T cell receptor beta chains listed below, sequenced in a study of blood T cell repertoires in COVID-19. The table came from immunoSEQ multiplex PCR; TCRdb's copy has only in-frame clones and leaves some out. The table includes 100,000 to 150,000 clones, roughly three quarters detected once. The sequencing input was peripheral blood. Receptors were obtained from a woman in her 70s with acute or convalescent COVID-19.

The chain recombines TRBV27 with TRBJ1-1; D unclear. The CDR3 covers 13 residues. CDR1 MNHEY and CDR2 SMNVEV come from the germline V gene (reference sequence). Between the trimmed V and J ends, which lost 3 bases and 1 base, there was a span of 6 bases. CDR3 sequence (DNA): TGTGCCAGCAGTTTGGGCCCGAACACTGAAGCTTTCTTT. It encodes CASSLGPNTEAFF.

The V call is TRBV3-1 (or the pseudogene TRBV3-2), the J call TRBJ1-2; 7 nucleotides agree with TRBD1. The CDR3 runs 13 residues. J lost 8 bases, V lost 4 bases, and 7 bases had no gene match. Germline V lookup: CDR1 LGHDT, CDR2 YNNKEL (reference sequence). This CDR3 reads CASSLTTGRGYTF. The CDR3 DNA sequence: TGTGCCAGCAGCCTAACGACAGGGAGAGGCTACACCTTC.

This clone was counted a few times. This CDR3 reads CASSFSGGRETQYF. The CDR3 coding sequence is TGCGCCAGCAGCTTTAGCGGGGGCAGAGAGACCCAGTACTTC. This chain connects TRBV5-1 to TRBJ2-5; 9 bases map to TRBD2. CDR3 length equals 14 residues. Unmatched junction bases numbered 3, after V lost 2 bases and J lost 4 bases. Per the germline V gene, CDR1 is SGHRS and CDR2 is YFSETQ.

The chain combines TRBV3-1 (or the pseudogene TRBV3-2) with TRBJ1-5; D gene ambiguous. Germline CDR1 LGHDT, CDR2 YNNKEL (reference sequence). Trimming left V 2 bases short and J 6 bases short, with 8 bases between. CDR3 length equals 13 residues. The CDR3 sequence: CASSQQIGQPQHF. The CDR3 nucleotides read TGTGCCAGCAGCCAACAGATTGGTCAGCCCCAGCATTTT.

The chain employs TRBV7-8 and TRBJ1-2, with D possibly being TRBD1 (6 bases). This CDR3 is 13 amino acids long. Germline CDR1 and CDR2: SGHVS and FQNEAQ. V shed 5 bases and J shed 4 bases, with 11 bases lying between them. The CDR3 sequence: CASSRGQTYGYTF. CDR3 DNA: TGTGCCAGCAGCCGAGGACAGACCTATGGCTACACCTTC.

This clone was detected only a few times. The chain is built from TRBV14 and TRBJ1-4, with D possibly TRBD1 on 5 matching bases. V lost 2 bases to trimming and J lost 12 bases, with 13 bases between them. CDR3 length: 13 residues. The germline gives CDR1 SGHDN, CDR2 FVKESK. The DNA of the CDR3 is TGTGCCAGCAGCCAACCCCCCAGGGCGGAACTGTTTTTT. Protein product: CASSQPPRAELFF.